This entry is about one T cell receptor beta chain. Antigen specificity is unknown. J gave up 0 bases and V 3 bases, and 3 bases lay outside the gene matches. CDR1 and CDR2 (germline): KGHDR, SFDVKD. This CDR3 is built from 16 residues. The data derive from a study of human T cells and chemical hapten exposure. At the level of the study: Small volume differences among pooled libraries mainly caused per-sample TCR yield variation. Findings and limits, study-wide: DPC sensitization left the count of TCRs above 1 in 1000 unchanged.

The library tagged individual cDNA molecules with unique molecular identifiers. Methods used by the authors: Samples had a median of about 96,000 TCRs, ranging roughly 23,224 to 690,600. TCRdb itself ran the RACE reads through MiXCR, one entry per CDR3 protein. The V and J calls and clone size are TCRdb's, not the authors'. The repertoire consists of approximately 44,000 distinct CDR3 sequences, with about 4.1% occurring once and the leading ten covering 5.8%. Documented time point: healthy volunteer bleed at 2 weeks. The template was total RNA from unfractionated whole blood. The chain is built from TRBV24-1 and TRBJ2-2, with 7 bases identical to TRBD1. The receptor was isolated from a human donor in good health. Some clones in this sample may be carry-over from other donors' samples. Sequenced input: whole blood. CDR3 in amino acids: CATSDHDRANTGELFF. The CDR3 DNA is TGTGCCACCAGTGATCACGACAGGGCGAACACCGGGGAGCTGTTTTTT.